The 19 T cell receptor beta chains below were found in one sample sequenced in a study of blood T cell repertoires in COVID-19. Assay: immunoSEQ multiplex PCR; the TCRdb copy retains only in-frame clones and omits some. This sample has about 7,200 clones, with about 89% found just once. The source material was peripheral blood. The receptors were sampled from a human donor in a cohort sampled during active COVID-19. The donor label of this sample is uncertain.

The rearrangement links TRBV5-5 to TRBJ1-6; D not resolved. V lost 4 bases and J lost 3, with 14 bases in between. Germline CDR1 is SGHKS and CDR2 is YYEKEE (reference sequence). This CDR3 has 16 amino acids. As DNA, the CDR3 is TGTGCCAGCAGCCGGGCGGGGTCGGGCTATAATTCACCCCTCCACTTT. Translating gives CASSRAGSGYNSPLHF.

The V gene is TRBV12-5, the J gene TRBJ2-3; 12 bases fit TRBD2. The CDR3 runs to 17 residues. V was clipped by 3 bases and J by 5 bases; unmatched bases: 9. Germline V CDR1 and CDR2: LGHNT, FRNRAP. CDR3 nucleotide sequence: TGTGCTAGTGGTTTTTACTCTAGCGGGGGGGCCGGAGATACGCAGTATTTT. Its protein is CASGFYSSGGAGDTQYF. Full variable domain (rest looked up from reference TRBV12-5 and TRBJ2-3): DARVTQTPRHKVTEMGQEVTMRCQPILGHNTVFWYRQTMMQGLELLAYFRNRAPLDDSGMPKDRFSAEMPDATLATLKIQPSEPRDSAVYFCASGFYSSGGAGDTQYFGPGTRLTVL.

The chain couples TRBV6-4 to TRBJ1-6; D perhaps matches TRBD1 (6 bases). Germline assignment: CDR1 MRHNA and CDR2 SNTAGT. Trimming took off 3 bases at V and 3 bases at J, with 9 bases between the two ends. This CDR3 contains 15 residues. The chain's CDR3 is CASSEGAGYNSPLHF. DNA for the CDR3: TGTGCCAGCAGTGAGGGGGCCGGCTATAATTCACCCCTCCACTTT.

The rearrangement joins TRBV7-8 to TRBJ1-4, with 10 bases identical to TRBD1. The CDR3 sequence is 15 residues long. V dropped 6 bases and J dropped 6; count of bases not matched to a gene: 7. Germline CDR1 is SGHVS and CDR2 is FQNEAQ. Here the CDR3 DNA reads TGTGCCAGCAGGACATCTGGGACAGGGGATGAAAAACTGTTTTTT. Protein sequence: CASRTSGTGDEKLFF.

The chain carries TRBV18 and TRBJ2-1; 9 positions match TRBD1. Trimming at V came to 0 bases and at J to 7 bases, leaving 7 bases not matched to a gene. Germline CDR1 reads KGHSH; CDR2 reads LQKENI. This CDR3 spans 16 amino acids. The CDR3 sequence: CASSPPTGGARNEQFF. In nucleotides, the CDR3 is TGTGCCAGCTCACCACCTACAGGGGGCGCGAGAAATGAGCAGTTCTTC.

The V call is TRBV11-2, the J call TRBJ2-3, with 7 bases lining up with TRBD1. Germline V gene sequence: CDR1 SGHAT, CDR2 FQNNGV. V shed 4 bases and J 1 base; nucleotides not matched to a gene: 2. The CDR3 contains 14 residues. The CDR3 nucleotides are TGTGCCAGCAGCTCCGGACAGGGCACAGATACGCAGTATTTT. It encodes CASSSGQGTDTQYF.

The chain recombines TRBV7-9 with TRBJ2-1; TRBD2 matches at 12 bases. Germline CDR1 SEHNR, CDR2 FQNEAQ (reference sequence). V shed 5 bases and J 7 bases; nucleotides not matched to a gene: 6. The CDR3 is 15 residues long. The CDR3, as DNA: TGTGCCAGCAGCCCTGGACTAGCGGGAAATAATGAGCAGTTCTTC. It yields the protein CASSPGLAGNNEQFF.

This chain joins TRBV18 and TRBJ1-3, with D possibly being TRBD1 (5 bases). Germline V gene data show CDR1 as KGHSH and CDR2 as LQKENI. The CDR3 runs to 15 residues. V gave up 2 bases and J gave up 2 bases, with 10 bases separating them. The DNA of the CDR3 is TGTGCCAGCTCACCAGCAGGGATTGCTGGAAACACCATATATTTT. This encodes CASSPAGIAGNTIYF.

This clone appeared once. This chain links TRBV3-1 (or the pseudogene TRBV3-2) with TRBJ2-6; D is possibly TRBD1 (5 bases). Germline CDR1 and CDR2: LGHDT and YNNKEL (reference sequence). V lost 4 bases and J 0 bases, leaving 13 bases between the germline ends. This CDR3 is 17 amino acids long. CDR3 nucleotides: TGTGCCAGCAGCCGAAGACAGACCTACTCTGGGGCCAACGTCCTGACTTTC. This sequence encodes CASSRRQTYSGANVLTF.

The chain combines TRBV27 with TRBJ1-6; D call uncertain. Germline-derived CDR1 and CDR2 are MNHEY and SMNVEV (reference sequence). This CDR3 has 17 residues. V was trimmed by 0 bases and J by 7 bases, leaving 16 bases between them. CDR3 loop: CASSLSFTASPNSPLHF. The CDR3 DNA sequence: TGTGCCAGCAGTTTATCTTTCACCGCGTCTCCAAATTCACCCCTCCACTTT.

V and J are TRBV15 and TRBJ2-5; 10 nucleotides agree with TRBD2. The CDR3 is 15 amino acids. The ends lost 5 bases at V and 5 bases at J; junction bases unmatched: 8. Germline V gene lookup returns CDR1 LNHNV and CDR2 YYDKDF (reference sequence). The CDR3, as DNA: TGTGCCACCAGCTGGACTAGCGGAGGCCTGGAGACCCAGTACTTC. Translation gives CATSWTSGGLETQYF.

This chain connects TRBV7-2 to TRBJ1-4; no definite D call. Germline CDR1 reads SGHTA; CDR2 reads FQGNSA. There are 16 residues in the CDR3. V was pared by 4 bases and J by 4 bases, with 16 bases between. CDR3 loop: CASSSSFRVINEKLFF. In DNA, the CDR3 is TGTGCCAGCAGCTCGAGTTTCCGGGTTATTAATGAAAAACTGTTTTTT.

The chain couples TRBV6-5 to TRBJ2-7, with 11 bases identical to TRBD1. Germline CDR1 is MNHEY and CDR2 is SVGAGI. V lost 4 bases to trimming and J lost 6 bases; unmatched junction nucleotides: 2. The CDR3 is made up of 13 amino acids. CDR3 sequence reads: CASSWDRGAEQYF. The CDR3 DNA reads TGTGCCAGCAGTTGGGACAGGGGGGCCGAGCAGTACTTC.

The V gene is TRBV6-2 or TRBV6-3, the J gene TRBJ1-6; 9 nucleotides agree with TRBD1. CDR3 length: 17 residues. Germline values: CDR1 MNHEY, CDR2 SVGEGT. V lost 6 bases, J lost 0 bases, and 6 bases stayed unmatched. The CDR3 region is CASSPGTGSSYNSPLHF. In DNA, the CDR3 is TGTGCCAGCAGCCCTGGGACAGGGAGCTCCTATAATTCACCCCTCCACTTT.

This clone was found once. The chain combines TRBV28 with TRBJ2-3; the match to TRBD1 covers 8 bases. CDR3 length: 17 residues. The V gene's germline CDR1 is MDHEN and CDR2 SYDVKM. V lost 5 bases to trimming and J lost 2 bases; unmatched junction nucleotides: 12. The CDR3 loop is CASSRPSGTGITDTQYF. CDR3 coding DNA: TGTGCCAGCAGTCGCCCCTCCGGGACAGGTATCACAGATACGCAGTATTTT.

The genes are TRBV3-1 (or the pseudogene TRBV3-2) and TRBJ2-1; 9 bases map to TRBD2. Losses at the gene ends were 4 bases for V and 6 bases for J; bases not matched to a gene: 7. From germline, CDR1 is LGHDT and CDR2 YNNKEL (reference sequence). This CDR3 is 15 amino acids long. DNA of the CDR3: TGTGCCAGCAGCCGGCAGGGACTAGCAGGCAATGAGCAGTTCTTC. This sequence encodes CASSRQGLAGNEQFF.

V and J are TRBV29-1 and TRBJ1-2, with D possibly TRBD1 on 6 matching bases. Trimming left V 3 bases short and J 6 bases short, with 11 bases between. The CDR3 totals 12 residues. Per the germline V gene, CDR1 is SQVTM and CDR2 is ANQGSEA. CDR3 residues: CSVDDTGNGYTF. CDR3 in DNA: TGCAGCGTTGATGATACAGGGAATGGCTACACCTTC.

The rearrangement uses TRBV28 and TRBJ2-1, with D perhaps matching TRBD2 (6 bases). The V and J ends lost 3 bases and 6 bases respectively, with 12 bases between them. The CDR3 extends over 14 amino acids. The germline V gene has CDR1 MDHEN and CDR2 SYDVKM. CDR3 region: CASSLEGWGNEQFF. The CDR3 region has the DNA TGTGCCAGCAGTTTGGAGGGGTGGGGCAATGAGCAGTTCTTC. Based on the CDR3 plus reference TRBV28 and TRBJ2-1, the full variable domain is DVKVTQSSRYLVKRTGEKVFLECVQDMDHENMFWYRQDPGLGLRLIYFSYDVKMKEKGDIPEGYSVSREKKERFSLILESASTNQTSMYLCASSLEGWGNEQFFGPGTRLTVL.

This sequence joins TRBV5-6 and TRBJ1-4; TRBD1 matches at 9 bases. The ends lost 2 bases at V and 5 bases at J; junction bases unmatched: 7. CDR3 size: 16 residues. Germline V gene sequence: CDR1 SGHDT, CDR2 YYEEEE. The CDR3, as DNA: TGTGCCAGCAGCTTTAGCCCGGGACAGGGAAATGAAAAACTGTTTTTT. Protein sequence: CASSFSPGQGNEKLFF.